Below are 15 T cell receptor beta chains sequenced from a single sample in a study of T cell responses to AZD1222 COVID-19 vaccine. Assay used: immunoSEQ multiplex PCR; TCRdb lists only in-frame clones, some missing. The sample holds roughly 120,000 clones, approximately 90% seen once. Sequencing used peripheral blood, obtained 28 days after the second AZD1222 dose. The source of these receptors is an adult who received the AZD1222 COVID-19 vaccine.

The rearrangement uses TRBV21-1 and TRBJ1-6. TRBV21-1 is designated a pseudogene. The CDR3 spans 18 residues. CDR3 DNA: TGTGCCAGCAGCAAAGGGTGGTCGGGGGGGGAGAGGGATTCACCCCTCCACTTT. The encoded protein is CASSKGWSGGERDSPLHF.

The rearrangement links TRBV15 to TRBJ2-1; D possibly corresponds to TRBD1 (5 bases). The length of the CDR3 is 14 residues. Germline values: CDR1 LNHNV, CDR2 YYDKDF (reference sequence). The V gene lost 5 bases and the J gene lost 8 bases, with 16 bases spanning the gap. The CDR3 region is CATSGQGGVYEQFF. For the CDR3, the DNA is TGTGCCACCAGCGGGCAGGGCGGTGTGTATGAGCAGTTCTTC.

The rearrangement links TRBV18 to TRBJ1-4; D not certain. The CDR3 is 14 amino acids. Germline V gene sequence: CDR1 KGHSH, CDR2 LQKENI. Trimming took 6 bases from V and 3 from J, leaving 11 bases between them. CDR3 bases: TGTGCCAGCTCCCTGAGAGATGCTAATGAAAAACTGTTTTTT. It translates to CASSLRDANEKLFF.

The CDR3 DNA is TGTGCCAGCAGCCCCCGGACTAGCGGGGGGCCCACGAACACCGGGGAGCTGTTTTTT. Translation gives CASSPRTSGGPTNTGELFF. V and J are TRBV5-4 and TRBJ2-2, with 14 nucleotides matching TRBD2. CDR3 length: 19 amino acids. The trim removed 4 bases at V and 0 bases at J, leaving 8 bases unmatched. Per the germline V gene, CDR1 is SGHNT and CDR2 is YYREEE (reference sequence).

Concerning this clone: A read error may account for a junction end that differs from germline. V is TRBV7-9 and J is TRBJ2-7, with D maybe TRBD1 (6 bases). Germline assignment: CDR1 SEHNR and CDR2 FQNEAQ (reference sequence). This CDR3 has 12 amino acids. The chain's CDR3 is CASSLEATGPSF. The CDR3 DNA sequence: TGTGCCAGCAGCTTGGAGGCGACAGGCCCGTCCTTC.

The chain is built from TRBV9 and TRBJ1-1, with D possibly matching TRBD1 (5 bases). Germline loops: CDR1 SGDLS, CDR2 YYNGEE. CDR3 size: 12 residues. V was cut by 3 bases and J by 6 bases, with 9 bases left in between. CDR3 sequence reads: CASSATGAEAFF. Written as DNA, the CDR3 is TGTGCCAGCAGCGCCACGGGGGCTGAAGCTTTCTTT.

The chain recombines TRBV29-1 with TRBJ2-7, with D unclear. Germline-derived CDR1 and CDR2 are SQVTM and ANQGSEA. V shed 3 bases and J shed 0 bases, with 6 bases lying between them. This CDR3 comprises 12 residues. The CDR3 protein is CSVDSSSYEQYF. The CDR3, as DNA: TGCAGCGTTGACAGTAGCTCCTACGAGCAGTACTTC.

The chain has TRBV5-4 and TRBJ1-1, with no clear D. Germline CDR1 reads SGHNT; CDR2 reads YYREEE (reference sequence). The CDR3 is made up of 12 amino acids. The germline V and J ends were trimmed by 1 base and 10 bases, with 11 bases remaining between them. The CDR3 loop reads CASSLKEGGAFF. CDR3 coding DNA: TGTGCCAGCAGCTTGAAGGAAGGTGGAGCTTTCTTT.

The rearrangement links TRBV27 to TRBJ2-7, with 10 bases lining up with TRBD1. The ends lost 3 bases at V and 7 bases at J; junction bases unmatched: 6. The CDR3 is 14 amino acids. Germline loops: CDR1 MNHEY, CDR2 SMNVEV (reference sequence). In DNA form, the CDR3 reads TGTGCCAGCAGTTTTACCCGGACAGGGGGAGAGCAGTACTTC. Translating it yields CASSFTRTGGEQYF.

Notes on this clone: A much larger clone differs by one base, so this may be a read error. The V gene is TRBV2, the J gene TRBJ1-5; D unresolved. Germline V gene data show CDR1 as SNHLY and CDR2 as FYNNEI. Between the trimmed V and J ends, which lost 3 bases and 4 bases, there was a span of 7 bases. There are 13 residues in the CDR3. CDR3 bases: TGTGCCAGCAGTGAGGTGGAGAATCAGCCCCAGCATTTT. Its protein is CASSEVENQPQHF.

The rearrangement joins TRBV19 to TRBJ1-1; a weak D match, TRBD1 (5 bases). The length of the CDR3 is 15 residues. The V gene lost 2 bases and the J gene lost 0 bases, with 10 bases spanning the gap. Germline CDR1 is LNHDA and CDR2 is SQIVND (reference sequence). The CDR3 bases are TGTGCCAGTAGTATAAGACAGCACTTGAACACTGAAGCTTTCTTT. This translates into CASSIRQHLNTEAFF.

This clone has a single count. V usage is TRBV28 and J usage is TRBJ1-2; maybe TRBD1 (5 bases). Between the trimmed V and J ends, which lost 8 bases and 4 bases, there was a span of 20 bases. The CDR3 spans 15 residues. Germline lookup yields CDR1 MDHEN and CDR2 SYDVKM. Here the CDR3 DNA reads TGTGCCAGCGCCCCACCCATAGGGGTAATCTATGGCTACACCTTC. This codes for CASAPPIGVIYGYTF.

This rearrangement joins TRBV10-3 to TRBJ2-3; D is unclear. V was shortened by 0 bases and J by 0 bases, with 10 bases between the two germline ends. CDR3 length: 16 amino acids. Germline assignment: CDR1 ENHRY and CDR2 SYGVKD. The CDR3, as DNA: TGTGCCATCAGTGAGTCGGCTGCCCCTAGCACAGATACGCAGTATTTT. The encoded protein is CAISESAAPSTDTQYF.

CDR3 region: CASSNNLGTGGRANVLTF. In DNA form, the CDR3 reads TGTGCCAGCAGTAATAATCTCGGGACAGGGGGAAGGGCCAACGTCCTGACTTTC. V usage is TRBV25-1 and J usage is TRBJ2-6, with TRBD1 matching over 11 bases. J gave up 5 bases and V 5 bases, and 11 bases lay outside the gene matches. Looked up from germline, CDR1 is MGHDK and CDR2 is SYGVNS. This CDR3 is 18 amino acids long.

The chain recombines TRBV9 with TRBJ1-2; TRBD1 is a possible D gene (6 bases). The CDR3 spans 15 residues. Germline CDR1 is SGDLS and CDR2 is YYNGEE. With 2 bases removed from V and 5 bases from J, the gap between germline ends came to 16 bases. CDR3: CASSVNGGLGYGYTF. DNA for the CDR3: TGTGCCAGCAGCGTGAATGGGGGGCTAGGGTATGGCTACACCTTC.